This passage covers 8 T cell receptor beta chains from one sample sequenced in a study of T-cell memory formation after mild COVID-19. One entry per CDR3 protein, called by TCRdb with MiXCR from the 5' RACE reads. Of approximately 410,000 distinct CDR3 sequences detected, less than 25% appear once; the ten largest clones hold about 12%. The specimen sequenced was PBMCs or a T cell subset sorted from them (not recorded which). These receptors all come from an adult woman who had mild COVID-19 (a few samples of this study predate the infection). Cell type and time point are not known.

This chain uses TRBV7-9 with TRBJ2-1; 10 bases fit TRBD2. The germline CDR1 and CDR2 sequences are SEHNR and FQNEAQ (reference sequence). V lost 6 bases and J lost 1; bases outside the gene matches: 6. The CDR3 spans 16 residues. The chain's CDR3 is CASRPTSGESYNEQFF. The CDR3 bases are TGTGCCAGCAGACCTACTAGCGGGGAATCCTACAATGAGCAGTTCTTC.

This clonotype was observed a few times. The rearrangement links TRBV5-1 to TRBJ2-2; 7 bases fit TRBD1. Germline V gene data show CDR1 as SGHRS and CDR2 as YFSETQ. This CDR3 comprises 19 residues. Trimming cost V 3 bases and J 4 bases; bases outside gene matches: 18. CDR3 DNA sequence: TGCGCCAGCAGCTCGGACTTACAGGGGACGGTGCGGAGCACCGGGGAGCTGTTTTTT. Its protein is CASSSDLQGTVRSTGELFF.

This clonotype was counted a single time. The chain joins TRBV11-2 to TRBJ1-1; possibly TRBD1 for D (5 bases). Germline V gene data show CDR1 as SGHAT and CDR2 as FQNNGV. Deletions cut 5 bases from V and 7 bases from J, with 23 bases between. This CDR3 contains 16 residues. The CDR3 bases are TGTGCCAGCAGCCGCGGATTCGGGGACGGAAGGGGTGAAGCTTTCTTT. It translates to CASSRGFGDGRGEAFF.

This clonotype was picked up a small number of times. V gene TRBV4-2 combines with J gene TRBJ2-5, with 7 bases lining up with TRBD2. The CDR3 runs to 17 residues. Germline V gene lookup returns CDR1 LGHNA and CDR2 YNFKEQ. J was trimmed by 0 bases and V by 0 bases; bases with no gene match: 7. CDR3 DNA: TGTGCCAGCAGCCAAGATATTTCTAGCGGTTACCAAGAGACCCAGTACTTC. Its protein product is CASSQDISSGYQETQYF.

This clonotype was found many times. This sequence joins TRBV5-1 and TRBJ1-2, with a weak D call TRBD1 (6 bases). V was trimmed by 4 bases and J by 1 base, leaving 8 bases between them. The germline gives CDR1 SGHRS, CDR2 YFSETQ. The CDR3 has 13 amino acids. The CDR3 nucleotides read TGCGCCAGCAGCGCGGGACATAACTATGGCTACACCTTC. This encodes CASSAGHNYGYTF.

The gene calls are TRBV15 and TRBJ2-5, with a weak D call TRBD2 (5 bases). Germline V lookup: CDR1 LNHNV, CDR2 YYDKDF (reference sequence). Trimming pared 0 bases from V and 2 bases from J, leaving 10 bases between. CDR3 size: 15 residues. The DNA for the CDR3 is TGTGCCACCAGCAGAGATACGGGCGGGCAAGAGACCCAGTACTTC. This gives the protein CATSRDTGGQETQYF.

The V gene is TRBV6-2 or TRBV6-3, the J gene TRBJ2-7; D gene ambiguous. V lost 0 bases and J 0 bases, leaving 15 bases between the germline ends. Germline assignment: CDR1 MNHEY and CDR2 SVGEGT. The CDR3 is 17 amino acids. DNA of the CDR3: TGTGCCAGCAGTTACTCGGTCCGGCAGCTGAGCTCCTACGAGCAGTACTTC. Protein product: CASSYSVRQLSSYEQYF.

The chain recombines TRBV6-5 with TRBJ2-7; the match to TRBD2 covers 8 bases. The CDR3 is 11 residues long. Germline V lookup: CDR1 MNHEY, CDR2 SVGAGI. The V and J ends lost 6 bases and 5 bases, in that order; junction bases with no gene match: 0. The CDR3 DNA is TGTGCCAGCAGACTAGCGGACGAGCAGTACTTC. This encodes CASRLADEQYF.